The clone carrying this T cell receptor beta chain was seen a single time. Its cognate antigen is unknown. Focal radiation with ipilimumab CTLA-4 blockade was given to patients with chemo-refractory metastatic non-small-cell lung cancer. This CDR3 is built from 15 residues. CDR1 is MNHNS and CDR2 is SASEGT in the germline V gene. V lost 7 bases to trimming and J lost 9 bases, with 22 bases between them. The sample comes from a study of radiotherapy plus CTLA-4 blockade in lung cancer. Across the study: Objective responses emerged in around a sixth of patients, and 30% to 40% attained disease control.

The assay was immunoSEQ multiplex PCR, and TCRdb's table has in-frame clones only and misses some. The data hold just over 60,000 clones, with 60% to 80% observed a single time. Study-level results: Clones of tumor-derived TCRs expanded in blood after radiotherapy plus ipilimumab. Early blood T cell clone dynamics reportedly forecast response best, with interferon-beta.

The origin of this receptor is a human donor with non-small cell lung cancer who had a complete response to radiotherapy plus ipilimumab. The sequenced sample was peripheral blood, obtained from a patient treated with radiotherapy plus ipilimumab. The rearrangement joins TRBV6-1 to TRBJ2-4, with D possibly being TRBD1 (5 bases). CDR3 in DNA: TGTGCCAGCACAGGGCTGGGCCAGGGTTATGGCATTCAGTACTTC. As protein: CASTGLGQGYGIQYF.